This T cell receptor beta chain is drawn from a study of T-cell memory formation after mild COVID-19. About the research overall: Among the donors, TCR clusters were largely specific to each donor. Study results and limitations: Day 15 to 85 contractors were CD4/CD8 balanced; later expanders leaned CD4+. Within pre-infection memory, some responding clones were found, suggesting cross-reactive memory joined. CD4+ contracting clones were found mainly in CM and EM, and CD8+ ones in EMRA.

TCRdb itself ran the 5' RACE reads through MiXCR, one entry per CDR3 protein. This table holds some 57,000 distinct CDR3 sequences, more than 9% found once. This CDR3 region has 17 residues. With 4 bases removed from V and 2 bases from J, the gap between germline ends came to 18 bases. Germline CDR1 reads MNHEY; CDR2 reads SVGAGI. As to this clonotype: Its antigen is not known.

The specimen sequenced was PBMCs or a T cell subset sorted from them (not recorded which). This clonotype originated in a man between 18 and 35 years old who had mild COVID-19 (a few samples of this study predate the infection). Cell type and time point are not known. V gene TRBV6-5 combines with J gene TRBJ1-5, with TRBD1 as a possible D gene (5 bases). The CDR3 DNA reads as TGTGCCAGCAGTTCCTCCCCCCCAGGGACGGGCAATCAGCCCCAGCATTTT. Amino acids: CASSSSPPGTGNQPQHF.